One and the same sample provided the 30 T cell receptor beta chains below, sequenced in a study of T cell responses to AZD1222 COVID-19 vaccine. Repertoires were generated with immunoSEQ multiplex PCR, while TCRdb's copy carries only in-frame clones and drops some. The data contain roughly 100,000 clones, roughly 90% of them singletons. This specimen consisted of peripheral blood, obtained on day 0 of AZD1222 vaccination. These receptor sequences come from an adult in good health.

The chain has TRBV29-1 and TRBJ1-1, with 7 bases lining up with TRBD1. The length of the CDR3 is 12 residues. The germline V gene encodes CDR1 SQVTM and CDR2 ANQGSEA. Unmatched junction bases numbered 7, after V lost 6 bases and J lost 6 bases. CDR3 bases: TGCAGCGTCCGACAGGGCAGGGCTGAAGCTTTCTTT. Translation gives CSVRQGRAEAFF.

The genes are TRBV5-4 and TRBJ1-1, with D unclear. Germline V gene sequence: CDR1 SGHNT, CDR2 YYREEE (reference sequence). V was shortened by 3 bases and J by 0 bases, with 12 bases between the two germline ends. This CDR3 has 15 amino acids. In DNA form, the CDR3 reads TGTGCCAGCAGCTACACAGACACCGTGAACACTGAAGCTTTCTTT. It yields the protein CASSYTDTVNTEAFF.

Here the CDR3 DNA reads TGTGCCATCAGTGATCCCTCTCGTGGGGGGAAAGATGAAAAACTGTTTTTT. The encoded protein is CAISDPSRGGKDEKLFF. This chain uses TRBV10-3 with TRBJ1-4, with a possible D match to TRBD1 (5 bases). The CDR3 spans 17 residues. The V gene's germline CDR1 is ENHRY and CDR2 SYGVKD. Deletions cut 3 bases from V and 6 bases from J, with 20 bases between.

A remark on this clone: The sample has other DNA sequences that encode this CDR3 too. This rearrangement joins TRBV18 to TRBJ2-3, with 11 bases aligning to TRBD2. The CDR3 runs 16 residues. The V gene's germline CDR1 is KGHSH and CDR2 LQKENI. V lost 3 bases to trimming and J lost 0 bases; unmatched junction nucleotides: 2. CDR3 sequence reads: CASSPLAGGSTDTQYF. CDR3 bases: TGTGCCAGCTCACCCCTAGCGGGGGGAAGCACAGATACGCAGTATTTT.

This chain connects TRBV28 to TRBJ1-6, with 8 bases matching TRBD1. V shed 6 bases and J 7 bases; nucleotides not matched to a gene: 8. The CDR3 is made up of 15 amino acids. Germline V gives CDR1 MDHEN, CDR2 SYDVKM. Here the CDR3 reads CASRARDRWNSPLHF. CDR3 bases: TGTGCCAGCAGGGCGCGGGACAGGTGGAATTCACCCCTCCACTTT. Combining the CDR3 with reference TRBV28 and TRBJ1-6 gives the whole variable domain DVKVTQSSRYLVKRTGEKVFLECVQDMDHENMFWYRQDPGLGLRLIYFSYDVKMKEKGDIPEGYSVSREKKERFSLILESASTNQTSMYLCASRARDRWNSPLHFGNGTRLTVT.

The rearrangement joins TRBV4-2 to TRBJ1-2; a possible D gene is TRBD1 (5 bases). Germline V gene data show CDR1 as LGHNA and CDR2 as YNFKEQ. This CDR3 has 17 residues. Between the trimmed V and J ends, which lost 0 bases and 3 bases, there was a span of 17 bases. The CDR3 is CASSQDYRGGVDYGYTF. Written as DNA, the CDR3 is TGTGCCAGCAGCCAAGATTACCGGGGAGGGGTCGACTATGGCTACACCTTC.

The chain links TRBV27 to TRBJ1-3, with TRBD1 as a possible D gene (5 bases). The CDR3 covers 15 residues. Deletions cut 0 bases from V and 2 bases from J, with 8 bases between. Germline CDR1 is MNHEY and CDR2 is SMNVEV (reference sequence). CDR3 sequence (DNA): TGTGCCAGCAGTTTATCCTGGGGGACTGGAAACACCATATATTTT. Translated, it gives CASSLSWGTGNTIYF.

V gene TRBV2 combines with J gene TRBJ2-7; a weak D match, TRBD2 (5 bases). The CDR3 contains 15 residues. Per germline, CDR1 SNHLY and CDR2 FYNNEI. This CDR3 reads CGGREGPSSSYEQYF. The CDR3 coding sequence is TGTGGCGGACGGGAAGGGCCCTCGAGCTCCTACGAGCAGTACTTC.

The chain has TRBV7-2 and TRBJ2-1; 15 bases fit TRBD2. The CDR3 totals 15 residues. CDR1 SGHTA and CDR2 FQGNSA come from the germline V gene. V lost 5 bases, J lost 9 bases, and 5 bases stayed unmatched. The CDR3 DNA sequence: TGTGCCAGCAGCCCGAGGACTAGCGGGAGGGGTGAGCAGTTCTTC. It yields the protein CASSPRTSGRGEQFF.

This chain links TRBV30 with TRBJ2-7, with 8 bases identical to TRBD1. The CDR3 is 11 residues long. The V gene end was trimmed by 5 bases and the J gene end by 3 bases; junction bases not matched to a gene: 0. In germline, CDR1 is GTSNPN, CDR2 SVGIG (reference sequence). The CDR3 sequence: CAWGQGYEQYF. The CDR3 region has the DNA TGTGCCTGGGGACAGGGCTACGAGCAGTACTTC. The full variable domain, with the rest looked up from reference TRBV30 and TRBJ2-7, is SQTIHQWPATLVQPVGSPLSLECTVEGTSNPNLYWYRQAAGRGLQLLFYSVGIGQISSEVPQNLSASRPQDRQFILSSKKLLLSDSGFYLCAWGQGYEQYFGPGTRLTVT.

The chain couples TRBV11-2 to TRBJ1-6, with D perhaps matching TRBD1 (5 bases). Germline V lookup: CDR1 SGHAT, CDR2 FQNNGV. V dropped 0 bases and J dropped 9 bases, with 12 bases sitting between them. There are 15 residues in the CDR3. The CDR3 nucleotides are TGTGCCAGCAGCTTAGATCGTGGGGCAGGTTCACCCCTCCACTTT. Amino acid sequence: CASSLDRGAGSPLHF.

A few counts support this clone. The chain is built from TRBV12-3 or TRBV12-4 and TRBJ1-1, with D perhaps TRBD1 (5 bases). Trimming took 6 bases from V and 0 from J, leaving 8 bases between them. This CDR3 contains 13 residues. The CDR3 DNA reads TGTGCCAGCAGCGGGGGGATGAACACTGAAGCTTTCTTT. This encodes CASSGGMNTEAFF.

The chain uses TRBV30 and TRBJ2-7; 7 nucleotides align to TRBD2. The V gene's germline CDR1 is GTSNPN and CDR2 SVGIG (reference sequence). Trimming cost V 3 bases and J 5 bases; bases outside gene matches: 7. The CDR3 totals 13 residues. The CDR3 region has the DNA TGTGCCTGGAGAACCGCGGGAGTCAACGAGCAGTACTTC. Protein sequence: CAWRTAGVNEQYF.

This chain uses TRBV12-3 or TRBV12-4 with TRBJ1-4, with D uncertain. The CDR3 spans 11 residues. Trimming shortened V by 5 bases and J by 8 bases, and 6 bases separated the two germline ends. CDR3 sequence: CASSPNEKLFF. DNA for the CDR3: TGTGCCAGCAGTCCAAACGAAAAACTGTTTTTT.

CDR3 in DNA: TGTGCCAGCAGACGTACTGAAAAACTGTTTTTT. Residues: CASRRTEKLFF. The V and J genes are TRBV12-3 or TRBV12-4 and TRBJ1-4, with D hard to call. The CDR3 is made up of 11 amino acids. Trimming removed 6 bases from V and 7 bases from J, with 6 bases in between.

The V gene is TRBV3-1 (or the pseudogene TRBV3-2), the J gene TRBJ2-5; 8 bases are a match to TRBD2. Germline V gives CDR1 LGHDT, CDR2 YNNKEL (reference sequence). The CDR3 length is 15 residues. The trim removed 4 bases at V and 2 bases at J, leaving 6 bases unmatched. The CDR3 sequence: CASSLRTSGQETQYF. For the CDR3, the DNA is TGTGCCAGCAGCCTAAGAACTAGCGGACAAGAGACCCAGTACTTC.

The rearrangement uses TRBV20-1 and TRBJ1-1; no clear D gene. Trimming took off 5 bases at V and 8 bases at J, with 12 bases between the two ends. This CDR3 has 11 residues. CDR1 and CDR2 from the germline V gene are DFQATT and SNEGSKA (reference sequence). CDR3 sequence (DNA): TGCAGTGCTGGCCGAGGGAGAGAAGCTTTCTTT. Its translation: CSAGRGREAFF.

The rearrangement joins TRBV3-1 (or the pseudogene TRBV3-2) to TRBJ2-3, with D perhaps matching TRBD1 (5 bases). The CDR3 runs 14 residues. V was shortened by 0 bases and J by 5 bases, with 9 bases between the two germline ends. Germline lookup yields CDR1 LGHDT and CDR2 YNNKEL (reference sequence). This chain's CDR3 is CASSQDRVEDTQYF. The DNA of the CDR3 is TGTGCCAGCAGCCAAGACAGGGTGGAAGATACGCAGTATTTT.

The V and J genes are TRBV3-1 (or the pseudogene TRBV3-2) and TRBJ1-3; D unclear. CDR3 length equals 16 residues. The germline CDR1 and CDR2 sequences are LGHDT and YNNKEL (reference sequence). V was pared by 5 bases and J by 0 bases, with 14 bases between. CDR3 sequence reads: CASSSWDLRSGNTIYF. The CDR3 DNA reads TGTGCCAGCAGCTCCTGGGATCTTCGCTCTGGAAACACCATATATTTT.

The chain carries TRBV18 and TRBJ2-3; 9 positions agree with TRBD2. In germline, CDR1 is KGHSH, CDR2 LQKENI. CDR3 length equals 16 residues. With V trimmed by 6 bases and J by 1 base, 8 bases remained unmatched. CDR3 residues: CASSPQRGEGTDTQYF. For the CDR3, the DNA is TGTGCCAGCTCCCCCCAGCGGGGGGAGGGCACAGATACGCAGTATTTT.

V usage is TRBV11-3 and J usage is TRBJ2-2; D unresolved. V was pared by 5 bases and J by 1 base, with 2 bases between. The CDR3 runs 12 residues. Germline assignment: CDR1 SGHNT and CDR2 YENEEA. The CDR3 is CASSRNTGELFF. In DNA, the CDR3 is TGTGCCAGCAGCAGGAACACCGGGGAGCTGTTTTTT.

The chain uses TRBV10-3 and TRBJ1-5, with 7 bases lining up with TRBD1. Germline values: CDR1 ENHRY, CDR2 SYGVKD. Unmatched junction bases numbered 9, after V lost 6 bases and J lost 4 bases. The CDR3 consists of 15 residues. The CDR3 is CAISRQGEGNQPQHF. In DNA form, the CDR3 reads TGTGCCATCAGCCGACAGGGTGAGGGAAATCAGCCCCAGCATTTT.

The chain couples TRBV7-5 to TRBJ2-7; TRBD1 was called by the table and not checked on the DNA. TRBV7-5 is a pseudogene locus. This CDR3 spans 14 amino acids. DNA of the CDR3: TGTGCCAGAAGCAGGGGACAGGGTCACTACGAGCAGTACTTC. It translates to CARSRGQGHYEQYF.

The chain couples TRBV30 to TRBJ1-1; unclear D gene. V was pared by 5 bases and J by 5 bases, with 12 bases between. The CDR3 is 12 amino acids. The germline V gene encodes CDR1 GTSNPN and CDR2 SVGIG (reference sequence). The CDR3 DNA follows: TGTGCCTGGGTGAGGGCCAGGACTGAAGCTTTCTTT. Residues: CAWVRARTEAFF.

The chain combines TRBV3-1 (or the pseudogene TRBV3-2) with TRBJ1-2; possible D gene TRBD1, 6 bases. The V end lost 5 bases, the J end lost 7 bases, and 17 bases lay between the germline ends. The CDR3 covers 14 residues. Per germline, CDR1 LGHDT and CDR2 YNNKEL (reference sequence). The CDR3 reads CASSLNGGRPGYTF. The CDR3 nucleotides read TGTGCCAGCAGCTTAAATGGGGGGCGACCTGGCTACACCTTC.

The chain uses TRBV6-2 or TRBV6-3 and TRBJ1-1, with D possibly TRBD1 on 5 matching bases. The CDR3 length is 16 residues. CDR1 and CDR2 from the germline V gene are MNHEY and SVGEGT. Trimming took 2 bases from V and 0 from J, leaving 13 bases between them. The CDR3 coding sequence is TGTGCCAGCAGTTACGGGGGGAACTTCATGAACACTGAAGCTTTCTTT. It specifies CASSYGGNFMNTEAFF.

The chain carries TRBV11-3 and TRBJ2-2; perhaps TRBD2 as D (6 bases). CDR1 SGHNT and CDR2 YENEEA come from the germline V gene. This CDR3 has 15 amino acids. The V end was cut by 3 bases, the J end by 7 bases, with 15 bases between. CDR3 loop: CASSFPSGEIGELFF. DNA of the CDR3: TGTGCCAGCAGCTTCCCTTCGGGGGAAATCGGGGAGCTGTTTTTT.

The V gene is TRBV27, the J gene TRBJ1-5; D remains ambiguous. This CDR3 is 13 amino acids long. From germline, CDR1 is MNHEY and CDR2 SMNVEV (reference sequence). The V and J ends lost 1 base and 4 bases respectively, with 5 bases between them. The CDR3 sequence is CASSLFRNQPQHF. The CDR3, as DNA: TGTGCCAGCAGTTTATTCAGGAATCAGCCCCAGCATTTT.

The chain employs TRBV7-9 and TRBJ1-1; 9 positions match TRBD1. Germline loops: CDR1 SEHNR, CDR2 FQNEAQ (reference sequence). V was pared by 5 bases and J by 4 bases, with 8 bases of the junction left unmatched. The CDR3 is 15 residues long. The CDR3 sequence: CASSRRGQGITEAFF. CDR3 bases: TGTGCCAGCAGCCGCCGCGGACAGGGGATCACTGAAGCTTTCTTT.

This sequence joins TRBV19 and TRBJ1-5; TRBD1 aligns across 8 bases. J lost 0 bases, V lost 0 bases, and 4 bases had no gene match. The CDR3 totals 17 residues. The germline gives CDR1 LNHDA, CDR2 SQIVND (reference sequence). CDR3 protein: CASSIEKTGDSNQPQHF. CDR3 nucleotide sequence: TGTGCCAGTAGTATAGAGAAGACAGGGGATAGCAATCAGCCCCAGCATTTT.